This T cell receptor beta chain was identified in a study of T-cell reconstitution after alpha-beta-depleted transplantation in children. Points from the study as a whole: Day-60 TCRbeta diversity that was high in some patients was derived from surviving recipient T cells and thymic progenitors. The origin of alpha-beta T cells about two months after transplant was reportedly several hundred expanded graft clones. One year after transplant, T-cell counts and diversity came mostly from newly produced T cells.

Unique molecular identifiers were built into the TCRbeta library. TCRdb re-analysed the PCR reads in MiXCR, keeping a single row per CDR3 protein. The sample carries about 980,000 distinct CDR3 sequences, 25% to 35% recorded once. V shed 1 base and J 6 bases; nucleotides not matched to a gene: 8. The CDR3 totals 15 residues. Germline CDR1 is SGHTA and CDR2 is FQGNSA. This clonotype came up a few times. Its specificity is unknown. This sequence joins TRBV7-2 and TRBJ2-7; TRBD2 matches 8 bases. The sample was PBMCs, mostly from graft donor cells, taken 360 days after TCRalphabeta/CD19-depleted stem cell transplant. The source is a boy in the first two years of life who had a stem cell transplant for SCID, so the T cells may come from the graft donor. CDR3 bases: TGTGCCAGCAGCTTAGTGAGTCGTCTAGCGGGCGAGCAGTACTTC. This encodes CASSLVSRLAGEQYF.